This TCR beta chain originates from a study of human T cells and chemical hapten exposure. Study information: Throughout the roughly 26-week study, diphenylcyclopropenone was applied weekly to the patients' scalps.

Specified time point: pre-sensitization, week 0. Treatment specified: therapeutic diphenylcyclopropenone sensitization with weekly scalp DPC. Every donor had alopecia and was 18 to 70 years old; all were suitable for DPC. TCRdb redid the calling of the RACE reads with MiXCR, one entry per CDR3 protein. Of 300,000 to 450,000 distinct CDR3 sequences listed, roughly 5.3% are singletons. This clonotype was found a few times. Sequences were derived from whole blood, sampled in connection with sensitization to the hapten diphenylcyclopropenone (DPC). This sequence originates from a woman between 50 and 59 years old with alopecia areata. Some clones in this sample may be carry-over from other donors' samples.

The CDR3 DNA reads TGTGCCAGTAGTCCAATAAGGTCGGCAGATACGCAGTATTTT. It is translated as CASSPIRSADTQYF. This rearrangement joins TRBV19 to TRBJ2-3; D gene ambiguous. The germline V gene has CDR1 LNHDA and CDR2 SQIVND (reference sequence). The CDR3 has 14 residues. Trimming stripped 5 bases from V and 4 bases from J, with 13 bases between.